The 9 T cell receptor beta chains given below trace back to one sample, sequenced in a study of blood T cells in healthy people across ages. The second PCR ran about 6 to 12 cycles with a sample-barcoded 5' primer and J-beta primers. TCRdb re-analysed the 5' RACE reads in MiXCR, keeping a single row per CDR3 protein. The table has 800,000 or so distinct CDR3 sequences, 62% seen once; the top ten hold about 27%. The sample was blood. The receptors originated from a man younger than 45 in good health.

The chain couples TRBV7-2 to TRBJ2-3; D is perhaps TRBD1 (6 bases). The CDR3 is 14 amino acids. The germline V gene has CDR1 SGHTA and CDR2 FQGNSA. V lost 5 bases and J 2 bases, leaving 11 bases between the germline ends. Written as DNA, the CDR3 is TGTGCCAGCAGCGCAGGGGTCTTCACAGATACGCAGTATTTT. Translation gives CASSAGVFTDTQYF.

This clonotype is a singleton in its sample. The V and J genes are TRBV4-3 and TRBJ1-4, with 7 bases identical to TRBD1. The CDR3 covers 15 residues. Germline CDR1 reads LGHNA; CDR2 reads YSLEER. After removal of 4 bases from V and 8 bases from J, the junction contained 10 bases not matched to a gene. CDR3 protein: CASSRRDREKEKLFF. CDR3 bases: TGCGCCAGCAGCCGCCGGGACAGAGAGAAAGAAAAACTGTTTTTT.

V gene TRBV7-3 combines with J gene TRBJ1-1; D not resolved. The CDR3 covers 13 residues. In germline, CDR1 is SGHTA, CDR2 FQGTGA. Between the trimmed V and J ends, which lost 3 bases and 3 bases, there was a span of 8 bases. CDR3 loop: CASSFHWDTEAFF. DNA of the CDR3: TGTGCCAGCAGCTTTCATTGGGACACTGAAGCTTTCTTT.

The chain links TRBV5-1 to TRBJ1-2; 7 bases are shared with TRBD1. Losses at the gene ends were 4 bases for V and 8 bases for J; bases not matched to a gene: 5. The germline V gene encodes CDR1 SGHRS and CDR2 YFSETQ. This CDR3 contains 12 residues. The CDR3 region has the DNA TGCGCCAGCAGCCATACAGGGGACGGCTACACCTTC. It codes for CASSHTGDGYTF.

A few counts support this clonotype. V is TRBV7-2 and J is TRBJ2-3; D gene uncertain. Per germline, CDR1 SGHTA and CDR2 FQGNSA. The CDR3 covers 16 residues. Trimming pared 6 bases from V and 6 bases from J, leaving 22 bases between. The CDR3 bases are TGTGCCAGCAGTTCAACCCTGTCCTCCGGCCCCGATACGCAGTATTTT. Encoded protein: CASSSTLSSGPDTQYF.

The chain combines TRBV7-2 with TRBJ2-1, with 9 bases matching TRBD2. The CDR3 runs to 16 residues. The V gene end was trimmed by 0 bases and the J gene end by 4 bases; junction bases not matched to a gene: 4. CDR1 is SGHTA, CDR2 FQGNSA, per germline. This chain's CDR3 is CASSLAPLAGYNEQFF. CDR3 nucleotides: TGTGCCAGCAGCTTAGCGCCCCTAGCGGGGTACAATGAGCAGTTCTTC. The variable domain in full, completed from reference TRBV7-2 and TRBJ2-1, reads GAGVSQSPSNKVTEKGKDVELRCDPISGHTALYWYRQSLGQGLEFLIYFQGNSAPDKSGLPSDRFSAERTGGSVSTLTIQRTQQEDSAVYLCASSLAPLAGYNEQFFGPGTRLTVL.

The chain uses TRBV6-2 or TRBV6-3 and TRBJ1-2, with a possible D match to TRBD1 (5 bases). The germline gives CDR1 MNHEY, CDR2 SVGEGT. V dropped 6 bases and J dropped 8 bases, with 19 bases sitting between them. CDR3 length: 14 residues. CDR3 bases: TGTGCCAGCAGGTACCAGGCGGCGCCAGGGGGCTACACCTTC. It is translated as CASRYQAAPGGYTF.

The chain joins TRBV4-2 to TRBJ2-5, with D maybe TRBD2 (7 bases). This CDR3 has 15 residues. V lost 4 bases to trimming and J lost 3 bases, with 15 bases between them. Germline V gene sequence: CDR1 LGHNA, CDR2 YNFKEQ. CDR3 in amino acids: CASSLQTGLEETQYF. The CDR3 nucleotides are TGTGCCAGCAGCCTACAGACAGGACTAGAAGAGACCCAGTACTTC.

The V call is TRBV7-2, the J call TRBJ2-7, with TRBD1 matching 7 bases. Trimming removed 5 bases from V and 3 bases from J; junction bases left unmatched: 7. This CDR3 has 14 residues. CDR1 SGHTA and CDR2 FQGNSA come from the germline V gene. The CDR3 nucleotides read TGTGCCAGCAGCAGCCCGGGACAGTTCTACGAGCAGTACTTC. Residues: CASSSPGQFYEQYF.